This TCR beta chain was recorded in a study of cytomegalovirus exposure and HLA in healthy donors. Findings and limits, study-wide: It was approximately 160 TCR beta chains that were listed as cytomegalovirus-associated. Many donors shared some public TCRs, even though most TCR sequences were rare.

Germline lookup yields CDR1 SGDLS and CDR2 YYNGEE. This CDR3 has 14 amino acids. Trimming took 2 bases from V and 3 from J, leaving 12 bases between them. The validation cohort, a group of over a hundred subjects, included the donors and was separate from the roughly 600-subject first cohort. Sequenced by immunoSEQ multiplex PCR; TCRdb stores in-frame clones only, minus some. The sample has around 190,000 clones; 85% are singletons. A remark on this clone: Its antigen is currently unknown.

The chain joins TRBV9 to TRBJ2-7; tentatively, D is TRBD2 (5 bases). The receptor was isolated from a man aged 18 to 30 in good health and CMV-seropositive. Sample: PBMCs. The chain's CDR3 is CASSVGGQDYEQYF. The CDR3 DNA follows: TGTGCCAGCAGCGTCGGAGGCCAAGACTACGAGCAGTACTTC.